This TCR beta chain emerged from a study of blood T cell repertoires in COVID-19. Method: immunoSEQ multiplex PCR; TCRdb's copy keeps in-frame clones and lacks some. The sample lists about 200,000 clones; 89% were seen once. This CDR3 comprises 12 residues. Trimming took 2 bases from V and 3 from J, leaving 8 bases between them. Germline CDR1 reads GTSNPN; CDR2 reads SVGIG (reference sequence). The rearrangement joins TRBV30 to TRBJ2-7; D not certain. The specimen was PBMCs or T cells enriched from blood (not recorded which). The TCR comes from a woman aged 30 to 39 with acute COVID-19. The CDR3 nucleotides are TGTGCCTGGAGTCGTCTTATCTACGAGCAGTACTTC. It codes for CAWSRLIYEQYF.